This TCR beta chain is from a study of shared T cell receptors in the human thymus. Profiling relied on immunoSEQ multiplex PCR, and the TCRdb table lists in-frame clones only, not all of them. The table lists 700,000 or so clones, 80% to 90% of them singletons, with more than 0.01% in the top ten. The same sample was also studied in work on human thymus T cells. This second study notes: The people who donated were healthy Finnish babies having corrective surgery for congenital heart defects. Obtained as resections during corrective heart surgery, the thymus tissue was then studied. An apparent bias in V and J gene usage was seen in thymic and blood repertoires. Highly overlapping thymic repertoires in unrelated individuals were reported by related research.

Sequencing input: thymocytes. The sequence derives from a girl less than two years old with a congenital heart defect.

The CDR3 spells CASSQDRGIFGGPRPYEQYF. CDR3 sequence (DNA): TGCGCCAGCAGCCAAGATCGGGGGATCTTTGGAGGGCCCCGACCCTACGAGCAGTACTTC. The chain combines TRBV4-1 with TRBJ2-7; TRBD2 might be the D (6 bases). The ends were cut back, 0 bases at V and 2 bases at J, with 26 bases in the middle. The CDR3 covers 20 residues. Germline values: CDR1 MGHRA, CDR2 YSYEKL.